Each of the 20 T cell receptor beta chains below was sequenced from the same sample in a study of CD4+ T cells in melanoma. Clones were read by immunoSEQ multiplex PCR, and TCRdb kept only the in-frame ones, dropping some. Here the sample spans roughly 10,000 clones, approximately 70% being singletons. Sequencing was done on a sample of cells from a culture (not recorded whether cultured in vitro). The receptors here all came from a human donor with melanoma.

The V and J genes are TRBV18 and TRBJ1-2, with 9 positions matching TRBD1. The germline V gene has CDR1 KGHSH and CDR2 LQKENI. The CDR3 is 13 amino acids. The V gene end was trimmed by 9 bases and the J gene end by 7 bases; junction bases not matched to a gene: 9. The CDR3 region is CASTPWDRAGYTF. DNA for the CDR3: TGTGCCAGTACTCCGTGGGACAGGGCTGGCTACACCTTC. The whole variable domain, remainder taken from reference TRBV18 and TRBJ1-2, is NAGVMQNPRHLVRRRGQEARLRCSPMKGHSHVYWYRQLPEEGLKFMVYLQKENIIDESGMPKERFSAEFPKEGPSILRIQQVVRGDSAAYFCASTPWDRAGYTFGSGTRLTVV.

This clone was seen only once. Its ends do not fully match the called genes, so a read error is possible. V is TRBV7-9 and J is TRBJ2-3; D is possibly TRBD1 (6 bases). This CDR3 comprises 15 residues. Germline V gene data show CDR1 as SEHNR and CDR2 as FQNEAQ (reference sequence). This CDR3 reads CASSLSWGPTNTQYF. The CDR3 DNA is TGTGCCAGCAGCTTATCCTGGGGGCCCACAAATACGCAGTATTTT.

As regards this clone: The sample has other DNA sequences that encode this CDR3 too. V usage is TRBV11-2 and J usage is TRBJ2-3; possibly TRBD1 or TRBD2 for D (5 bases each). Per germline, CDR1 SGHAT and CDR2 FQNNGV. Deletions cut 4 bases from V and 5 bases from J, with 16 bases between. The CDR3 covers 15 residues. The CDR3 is CASSSYRGRGDTQYF. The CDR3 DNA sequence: TGTGCCAGCAGCTCTTATCGGGGCAGAGGAGATACGCAGTATTTT. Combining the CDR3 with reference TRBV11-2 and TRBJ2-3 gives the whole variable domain EAGVAQSPRYKIIEKRQSVAFWCNPISGHATLYWYQQILGQGPKLLIQFQNNGVVDDSQLPKDRFSAERLKGVDSTLKIQPAKLEDSAVYLCASSSYRGRGDTQYFGPGTRLTVL.

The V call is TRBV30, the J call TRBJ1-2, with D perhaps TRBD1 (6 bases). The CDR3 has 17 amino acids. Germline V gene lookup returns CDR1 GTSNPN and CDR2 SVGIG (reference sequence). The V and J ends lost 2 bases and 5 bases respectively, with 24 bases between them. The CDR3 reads CAWSSLDPGGPIYGYTF. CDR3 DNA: TGTGCCTGGAGTTCCCTTGACCCTGGGGGGCCTATATATGGCTACACCTTC.

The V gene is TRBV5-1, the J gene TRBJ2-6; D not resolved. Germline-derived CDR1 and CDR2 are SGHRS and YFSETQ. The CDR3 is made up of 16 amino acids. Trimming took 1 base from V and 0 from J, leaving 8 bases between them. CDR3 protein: CASSLPPTSGANVLTF. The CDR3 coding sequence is TGCGCCAGCAGCTTGCCACCGACCTCTGGGGCCAACGTCCTGACTTTC.

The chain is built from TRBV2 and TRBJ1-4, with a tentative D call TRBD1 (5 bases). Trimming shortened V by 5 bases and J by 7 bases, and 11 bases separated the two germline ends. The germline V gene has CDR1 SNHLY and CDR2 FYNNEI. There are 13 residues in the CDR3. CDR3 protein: CASSRQGSEKLFF. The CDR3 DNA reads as TGTGCCAGCAGTCGGCAGGGTAGTGAAAAACTGTTTTTT. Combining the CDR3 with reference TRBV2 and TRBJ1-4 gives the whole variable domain EPEVTQTPSHQVTQMGQEVILRCVPISNHLYFYWYRQILGQKVEFLVSFYNNEISEKSEIFDDQFSVERPDGSNFTLKIRSTKLEDSAMYFCASSRQGSEKLFFGSGTQLSVL.

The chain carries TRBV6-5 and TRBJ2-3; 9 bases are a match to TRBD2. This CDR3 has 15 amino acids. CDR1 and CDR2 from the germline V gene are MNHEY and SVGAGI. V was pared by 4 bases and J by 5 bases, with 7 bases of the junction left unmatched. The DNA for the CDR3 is TGTGCCAGCAGTTCAGTAGCGGGGGTGGGAGATACGCAGTATTTT. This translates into CASSSVAGVGDTQYF.

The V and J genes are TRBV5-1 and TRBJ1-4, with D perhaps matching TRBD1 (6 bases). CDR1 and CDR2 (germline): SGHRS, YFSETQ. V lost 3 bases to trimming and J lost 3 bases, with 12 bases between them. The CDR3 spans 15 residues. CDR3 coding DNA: TGCGCCAGCAGCTCACAGGGATTAGCTAATGAAAAACTGTTTTTT. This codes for CASSSQGLANEKLFF.

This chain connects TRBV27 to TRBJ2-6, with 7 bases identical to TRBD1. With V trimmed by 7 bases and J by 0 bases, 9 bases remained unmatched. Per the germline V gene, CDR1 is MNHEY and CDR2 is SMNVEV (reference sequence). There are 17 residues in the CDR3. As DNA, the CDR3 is TGTGCCAGCACTAGGGCAGGGGGAAGCTCTGGGGCCAACGTCCTGACTTTC. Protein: CASTRAGGSSGANVLTF.

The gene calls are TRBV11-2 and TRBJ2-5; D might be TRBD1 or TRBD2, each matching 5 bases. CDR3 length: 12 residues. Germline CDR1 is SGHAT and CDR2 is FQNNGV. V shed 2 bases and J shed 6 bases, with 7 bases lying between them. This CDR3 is CASSLMGQTQYF. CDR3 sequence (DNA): TGTGCCAGCAGCTTAATGGGACAGACCCAGTACTTC.

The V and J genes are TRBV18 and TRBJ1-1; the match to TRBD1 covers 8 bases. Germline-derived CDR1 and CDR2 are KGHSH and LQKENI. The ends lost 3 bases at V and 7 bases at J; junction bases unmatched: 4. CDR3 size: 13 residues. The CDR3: CASSPSGGLEAFF. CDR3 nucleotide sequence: TGTGCCAGCTCACCTTCAGGGGGCCTTGAAGCTTTCTTT.

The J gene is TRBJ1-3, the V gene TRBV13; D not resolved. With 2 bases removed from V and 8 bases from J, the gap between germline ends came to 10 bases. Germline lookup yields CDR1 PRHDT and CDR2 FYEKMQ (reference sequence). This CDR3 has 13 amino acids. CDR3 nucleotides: TGTGCCAGCAGCTTACAGGCCTCGGACACCATATATTTT. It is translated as CASSLQASDTIYF.

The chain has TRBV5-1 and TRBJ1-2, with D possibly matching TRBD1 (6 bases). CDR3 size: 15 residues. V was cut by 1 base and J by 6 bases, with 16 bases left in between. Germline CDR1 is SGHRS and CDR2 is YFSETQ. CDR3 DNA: TGCGCCAGCAGCTTGAGGGCTCAGGGGCCTGATGGCTACACCTTC. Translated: CASSLRAQGPDGYTF.

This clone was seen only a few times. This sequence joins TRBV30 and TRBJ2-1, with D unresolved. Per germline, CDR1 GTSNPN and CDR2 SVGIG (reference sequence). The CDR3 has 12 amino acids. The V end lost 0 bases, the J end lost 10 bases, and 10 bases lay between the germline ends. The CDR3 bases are TGTGCCTGGAGTGTTTCGCGATGGGAGCAGTTCTTC. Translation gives CAWSVSRWEQFF. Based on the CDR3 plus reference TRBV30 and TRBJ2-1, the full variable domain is SQTIHQWPATLVQPVGSPLSLECTVEGTSNPNLYWYRQAAGRGLQLLFYSVGIGQISSEVPQNLSASRPQDRQFILSSKKLLLSDSGFYLCAWSVSRWEQFFGPGTRLTVL.

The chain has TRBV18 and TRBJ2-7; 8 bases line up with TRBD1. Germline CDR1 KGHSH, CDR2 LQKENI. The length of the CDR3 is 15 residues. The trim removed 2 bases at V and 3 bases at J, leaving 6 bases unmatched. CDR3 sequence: CASSPGTGFLYEQYF. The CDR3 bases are TGTGCCAGCTCACCAGGGACAGGATTCCTCTACGAGCAGTACTTC.

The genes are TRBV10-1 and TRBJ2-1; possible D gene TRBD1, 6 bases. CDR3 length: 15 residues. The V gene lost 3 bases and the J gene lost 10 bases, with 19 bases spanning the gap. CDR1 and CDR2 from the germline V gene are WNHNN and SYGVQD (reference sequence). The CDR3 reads CASSDPGQGFREQFF. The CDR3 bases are TGCGCCAGCAGTGACCCGGGCCAGGGGTTTAGGGAGCAGTTCTTC.

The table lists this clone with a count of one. The CDR3 is CASSRGLAGSTDTQYF. The CDR3 DNA sequence: TGTGCCAGCAGCCGGGGACTAGCGGGGTCCACAGATACGCAGTATTTT. The J gene is TRBJ2-3, the V gene TRBV2, with TRBD2 identical over 13 bases. This CDR3 comprises 16 residues. CDR1 and CDR2 (germline): SNHLY, FYNNEI. V lost 6 bases and J lost 2; bases outside the gene matches: 5.

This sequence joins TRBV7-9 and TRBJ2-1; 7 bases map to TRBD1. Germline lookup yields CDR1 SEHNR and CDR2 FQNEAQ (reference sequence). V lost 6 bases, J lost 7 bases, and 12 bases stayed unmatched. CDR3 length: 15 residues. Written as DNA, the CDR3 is TGTGCCAGCAGGCCTACAGGGGCTATTAGGAATGAGCAGTTCTTC. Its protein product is CASRPTGAIRNEQFF. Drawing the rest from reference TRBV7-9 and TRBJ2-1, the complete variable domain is DTGVSQNPRHKITKRGQNVTFRCDPISEHNRLYWYRQTLGQGPEFLTYFQNEAQLEKSRLLSDRFSAERPKGSFSTLEIQRTEQGDSAMYLCASRPTGAIRNEQFFGPGTRLTVL.

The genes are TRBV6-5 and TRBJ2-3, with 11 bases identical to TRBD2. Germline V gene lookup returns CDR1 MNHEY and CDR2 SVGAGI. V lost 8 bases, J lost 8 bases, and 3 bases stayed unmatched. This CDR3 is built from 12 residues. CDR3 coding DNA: TGTGCCAGCCGACTAGCGGGGTCTACGCAGTATTTT. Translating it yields CASRLAGSTQYF.

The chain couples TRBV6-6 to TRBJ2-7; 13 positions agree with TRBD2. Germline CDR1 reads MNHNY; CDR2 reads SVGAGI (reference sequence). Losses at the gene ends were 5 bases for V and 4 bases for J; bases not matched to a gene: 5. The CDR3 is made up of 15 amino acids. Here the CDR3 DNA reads TGTGCCAGCAGTCCGACTAGCGGGGGGTTATACGAGCAGTACTTC. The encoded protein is CASSPTSGGLYEQYF.